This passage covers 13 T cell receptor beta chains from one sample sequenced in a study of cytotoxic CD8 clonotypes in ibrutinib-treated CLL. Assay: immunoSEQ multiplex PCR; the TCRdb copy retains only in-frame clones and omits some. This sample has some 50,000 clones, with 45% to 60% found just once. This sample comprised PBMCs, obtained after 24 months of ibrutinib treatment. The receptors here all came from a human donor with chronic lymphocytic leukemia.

The CDR3 DNA sequence: TGCGCCAGCAGCTTCGGACTAGCGGGGACCACAGATACGCAGTATTTT. It yields the protein CASSFGLAGTTDTQYF. This sequence joins TRBV5-1 and TRBJ2-3; 12 bases agree with TRBD2. Germline loops: CDR1 SGHRS, CDR2 YFSETQ. CDR3 length: 16 residues. Germline trimming cut 2 bases from V and 2 bases from J; bases unmatched to any gene: 3.

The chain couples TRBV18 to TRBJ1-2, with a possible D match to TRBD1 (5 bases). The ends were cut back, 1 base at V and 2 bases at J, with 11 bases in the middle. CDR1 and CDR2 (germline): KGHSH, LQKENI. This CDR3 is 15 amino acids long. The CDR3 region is CASSPRGDRNYGYTF. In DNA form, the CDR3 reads TGTGCCAGCTCACCACGAGGGGATAGGAACTATGGCTACACCTTC.

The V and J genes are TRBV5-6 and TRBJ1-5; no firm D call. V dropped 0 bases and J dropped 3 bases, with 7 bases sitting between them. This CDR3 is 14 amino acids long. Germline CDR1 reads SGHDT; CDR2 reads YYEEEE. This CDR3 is CASSLGSINQPQHF. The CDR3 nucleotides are TGTGCCAGCAGCTTGGGTAGCATCAATCAGCCCCAGCATTTT.

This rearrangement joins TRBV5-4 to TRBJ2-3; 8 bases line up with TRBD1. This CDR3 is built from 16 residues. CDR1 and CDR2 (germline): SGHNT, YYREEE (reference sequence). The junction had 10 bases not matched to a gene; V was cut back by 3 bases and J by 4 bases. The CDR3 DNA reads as TGTGCCAGCAGCTCCCCTAGACAGGGGATCGCAGATACGCAGTATTTT. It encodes CASSSPRQGIADTQYF.

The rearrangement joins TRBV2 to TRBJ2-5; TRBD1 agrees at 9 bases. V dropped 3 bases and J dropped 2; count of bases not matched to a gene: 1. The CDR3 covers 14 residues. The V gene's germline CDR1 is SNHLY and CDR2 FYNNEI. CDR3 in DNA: TGTGCCAGCAGTGATGACAGGGGGCAAGAGACCCAGTACTTC. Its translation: CASSDDRGQETQYF.

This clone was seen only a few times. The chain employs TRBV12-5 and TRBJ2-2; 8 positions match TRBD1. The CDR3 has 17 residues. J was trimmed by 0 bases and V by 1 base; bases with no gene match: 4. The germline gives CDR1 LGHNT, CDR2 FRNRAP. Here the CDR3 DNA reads TGTGCTAGTGGTTTGGCCAAGACAGGGGCGAACACCGGGGAGCTGTTTTTT. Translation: CASGLAKTGANTGELFF.

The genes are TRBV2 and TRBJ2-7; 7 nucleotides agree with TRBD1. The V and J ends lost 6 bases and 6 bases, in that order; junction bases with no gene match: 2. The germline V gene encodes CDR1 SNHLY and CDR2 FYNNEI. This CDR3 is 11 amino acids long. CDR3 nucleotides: TGTGCCAGCAGACAGGGGTTCGAGCAGTACTTC. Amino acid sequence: CASRQGFEQYF.

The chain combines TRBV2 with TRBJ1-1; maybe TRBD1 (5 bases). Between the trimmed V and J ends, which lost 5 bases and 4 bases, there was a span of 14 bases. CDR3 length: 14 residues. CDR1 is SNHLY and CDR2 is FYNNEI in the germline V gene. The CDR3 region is CASSSRVRFTEAFF. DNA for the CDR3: TGTGCCAGCAGTTCCAGGGTTAGATTCACTGAAGCTTTCTTT.

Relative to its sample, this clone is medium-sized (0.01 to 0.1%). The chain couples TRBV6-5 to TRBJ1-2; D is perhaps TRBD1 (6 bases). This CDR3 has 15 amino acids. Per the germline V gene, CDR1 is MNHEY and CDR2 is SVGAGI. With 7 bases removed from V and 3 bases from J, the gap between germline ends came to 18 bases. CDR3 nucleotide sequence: TGTGCCAGCACCTCACAGGGTAGAGGGGACTATGGCTACACCTTC. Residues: CASTSQGRGDYGYTF.

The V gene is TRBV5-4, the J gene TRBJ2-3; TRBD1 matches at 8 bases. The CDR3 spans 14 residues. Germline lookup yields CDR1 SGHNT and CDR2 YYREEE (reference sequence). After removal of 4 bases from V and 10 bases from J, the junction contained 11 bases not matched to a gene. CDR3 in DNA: TGTGCCAGCAGCCTCCAGGGGGCGGCGGTAGCGCAGTATTTT. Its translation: CASSLQGAAVAQYF. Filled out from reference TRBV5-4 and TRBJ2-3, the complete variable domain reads ETGVTQSPTHLIKTRGQQVTLRCSSQSGHNTVSWYQQALGQGPQFIFQYYREEENGRGNFPPRFSGLQFPNYSSELNVNALELDDSALYLCASSLQGAAVAQYFGPGTRLTVL.

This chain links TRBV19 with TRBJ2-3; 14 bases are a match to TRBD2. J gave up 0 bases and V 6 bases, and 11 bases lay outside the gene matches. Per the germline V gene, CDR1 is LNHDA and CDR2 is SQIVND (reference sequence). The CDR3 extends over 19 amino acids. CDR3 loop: CASSRGGLAGGTSTDTQYF. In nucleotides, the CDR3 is TGTGCCAGTAGCCGGGGAGGACTAGCGGGGGGTACTAGCACAGATACGCAGTATTTT.

The CDR3 sequence: CASTSPGTGLHTGELFF. DNA for the CDR3: TGCGCCAGCACCTCCCCCGGGACAGGGTTGCACACCGGGGAGCTGTTTTTT. The chain has TRBV5-1 and TRBJ2-2, with 9 bases lining up with TRBD1. CDR1 is SGHRS, CDR2 YFSETQ, per germline. This CDR3 is 17 amino acids long. V was clipped by 6 bases and J by 3 bases; unmatched bases: 12.

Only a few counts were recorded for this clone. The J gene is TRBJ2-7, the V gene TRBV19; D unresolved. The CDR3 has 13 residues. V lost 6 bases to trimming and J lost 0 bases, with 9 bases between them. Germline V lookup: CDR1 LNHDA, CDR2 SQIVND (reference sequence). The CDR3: CASSPLHSYEQYF. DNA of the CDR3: TGTGCCAGTAGCCCTTTACACTCCTACGAGCAGTACTTC. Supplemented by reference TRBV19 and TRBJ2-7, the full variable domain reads DGGITQSPKYLFRKEGQNVTLSCEQNLNHDAMYWYRQDPGQGLRLIYYSQIVNDFQKGDIAEGYSVSREKKESFPLTVTSAQKNPTAFYLCASSPLHSYEQYFGPGTRLTVT.